The clone carrying this T cell receptor (beta chain) was counted once. Its antigen remains unknown. Sequence at one end of the junction differs from germline and may be a read error. These data come from a study of post-analysis software for immune sequencing data. Broader study findings: Elevated frequency relative to controls characterized about 5 TRBV segments in patients, TRBV5-6, TRBV5-1 and TRBV20-1 among them.

CDR1 is MDHEN, CDR2 SYDVKM, per germline. The length of the CDR3 is 14 residues. The library was made from cDNA and included unique molecular identifiers. Once about 0.9 to 11 million T cells were used, some 500,000 cDNA molecules resulted. TCRdb itself ran the PCR reads through MiXCR, one entry per CDR3 protein. The repertoire consists of hundreds of thousands of distinct CDR3 sequences, with roughly three fifths occurring once and the leading ten covering roughly 10%. The receptor was isolated from a girl aged 2-10 years with multiple sclerosis. The V and J genes are TRBV28 and TRBJ2-1; D is perhaps TRBD2 (5 bases). The assigned J gene may be wrong: the sequence end matches TRBJ2-7 better. Specimen: blood. The CDR3 bases are TGTGCTAGCAGGTTACTGGCGGAGAGAGGGGAGCAGTACTTC. This codes for CASRLLAERGEQYF.